These 19 T cell receptor beta chains originate from one sample sequenced in a study of T cell responses to AZD1222 COVID-19 vaccine. The repertoire was sequenced with immunoSEQ multiplex PCR; TCRdb's copy has only in-frame clones and lacks some. Of around 220,000 clones in the sample, around 94% were seen once. The material sequenced was peripheral blood, taken 28 days after the second dose of the MenACWY control vaccine. The receptor set was obtained from an adult who received the MenACWY meningococcal vaccine as a control.

The chain combines TRBV7-2 with TRBJ1-1; possible D gene TRBD1, 5 bases. Between the trimmed V and J ends, which lost 4 bases and 9 bases, there was a span of 15 bases. The CDR3 is 13 residues long. Germline-derived CDR1 and CDR2 are SGHTA and FQGNSA. The DNA of the CDR3 is TGTGCCAGCAGCTCTCGGGCAACGGGGCAAGCTTTCTTT. Amino acids: CASSSRATGQAFF.

The rearrangement joins TRBV7-3 to TRBJ2-7; D is uncertain. This CDR3 has 15 amino acids. With 0 bases removed from V and 0 bases from J, the gap between germline ends came to 9 bases. Germline loops: CDR1 SGHTA, CDR2 FQGTGA. The CDR3: CASSLTPSNSYEQYF. In nucleotides, the CDR3 is TGTGCCAGCAGCTTAACTCCGAGCAACTCCTACGAGCAGTACTTC.

This clone has just one count. Here the CDR3 reads CASSVRGTEAFF. The DNA for the CDR3 is TGTGCCAGTAGTGTCCGCGGGACTGAAGCTTTCTTT. The chain employs TRBV19 and TRBJ1-1; D ambiguous. Trimming left V 5 bases short and J 5 bases short, with 9 bases between. The CDR3 is 12 amino acids. From germline, CDR1 is LNHDA and CDR2 SQIVND (reference sequence).

CDR3 in DNA: TGTGCCAGCAGTTACTCTGGGGTATCCCTTAATGAAAAACTGTTTTTT. Protein: CASSYSGVSLNEKLFF. V usage is TRBV6-5 and J usage is TRBJ1-4; D unresolved. The CDR3 sequence is 16 residues long. Trimming took 0 bases from V and 4 from J, leaving 12 bases between them. Germline CDR1 and CDR2: MNHEY and SVGAGI.

The chain uses TRBV27 and TRBJ2-1; the match to TRBD2 covers 8 bases. The germline V gene encodes CDR1 MNHEY and CDR2 SMNVEV (reference sequence). V shed 2 bases and J 2 bases; nucleotides not matched to a gene: 2. This CDR3 comprises 15 residues. In DNA, the CDR3 is TGTGCCAGCAGTTTAAGCGGGGGAACCTACAATGAGCAGTTCTTC. It yields the protein CASSLSGGTYNEQFF.

The gene calls are TRBV5-1 and TRBJ2-2; 7 bases line up with TRBD1. This CDR3 is built from 16 residues. Germline CDR1 and CDR2: SGHRS and YFSETQ. The V gene end was trimmed by 0 bases and the J gene end by 2 bases; junction bases not matched to a gene: 4. This CDR3 is CASSLGQGVNTGELFF. The CDR3 nucleotides are TGCGCCAGCAGCTTGGGCCAGGGGGTTAACACCGGGGAGCTGTTTTTT.

The chain couples TRBV28 to TRBJ2-6, with D hard to call. This CDR3 is built from 16 residues. From germline, CDR1 is MDHEN and CDR2 SYDVKM. Between the trimmed V and J ends, which lost 4 bases and 0 bases, there was a span of 10 bases. The CDR3 DNA reads as TGTGCCAGCAGTTCCCTCAATAACTCTGGGGCCAACGTCCTGACTTTC. Protein product: CASSSLNNSGANVLTF.

This clone is a singleton in its sample. The V call is TRBV6-6, the J call TRBJ1-1; D call uncertain. V was trimmed by 7 bases and J by 0 bases, leaving 15 bases between them. CDR1 and CDR2 (germline): MNHNY, SVGAGI (reference sequence). CDR3 length equals 15 residues. CDR3 sequence reads: CASNSLSTVNTEAFF. CDR3 DNA sequence: TGTGCCAGCAACTCCCTCTCGACGGTGAACACTGAAGCTTTCTTT.

J is TRBJ1-1 and V is TRBV7-3; the D is unclear. The V gene lost 4 bases and the J gene lost 1 base, with 10 bases spanning the gap. The CDR3 sequence is 14 residues long. CDR1 and CDR2 (germline): SGHTA, FQGTGA. The CDR3 sequence: CASSSELGNTEAFF. The CDR3 coding sequence is TGTGCCAGCAGCTCAGAGTTAGGGAACACTGAAGCTTTCTTT.

This chain uses TRBV10-3 with TRBJ2-2; 8 nucleotides agree with TRBD2. V lost 4 bases, J lost 1 base, and 2 bases stayed unmatched. The germline CDR1 and CDR2 sequences are ENHRY and SYGVKD. The CDR3 covers 15 residues. The CDR3 coding sequence is TGTGCCATCAGTGCTACTAGCGGGAACACCGGGGAGCTGTTTTTT. Its translation is CAISATSGNTGELFF.

The J gene is TRBJ1-5, the V gene TRBV6-5; no reliable D call. The CDR3 extends over 15 amino acids. Trimming removed 6 bases at V and 7 bases at J, with 19 bases between. Germline CDR1 MNHEY, CDR2 SVGAGI. The DNA of the CDR3 is TGTGCCAGCAGCACCCGGGTCTCGGCCAGCCAGCCCCAGCATTTT. As protein: CASSTRVSASQPQHF.

The chain is built from TRBV18 and TRBJ2-7; 9 nucleotides match TRBD1. With 3 bases clipped from V and 0 bases from J, the junction kept 12 bases outside the gene matches. Germline V gene data show CDR1 as KGHSH and CDR2 as LQKENI. This CDR3 has 18 residues. CDR3 sequence: CASSPRDRESLGSYEQYF. The CDR3 nucleotides read TGTGCCAGCTCACCCCGGGACAGGGAGAGCTTAGGCTCCTACGAGCAGTACTTC. Drawing the rest from reference TRBV18 and TRBJ2-7, the complete variable domain is NAGVMQNPRHLVRRRGQEARLRCSPMKGHSHVYWYRQLPEEGLKFMVYLQKENIIDESGMPKERFSAEFPKEGPSILRIQQVVRGDSAAYFCASSPRDRESLGSYEQYFGPGTRLTVT.

This chain links TRBV28 with TRBJ1-3; 7 nucleotides match TRBD1. The CDR3 totals 16 residues. Germline CDR1 reads MDHEN; CDR2 reads SYDVKM. Losses at the gene ends were 1 base for V and 4 bases for J; bases not matched to a gene: 7. As DNA, the CDR3 is TGTGCCAGCAGTTTATCGGGCAGGGGGGCCGGAAACACCATATATTTT. It encodes CASSLSGRGAGNTIYF.

V and J are TRBV21-1 and TRBJ2-7; the D call in the table, TRBD2, was not verified against the DNA. TRBV21-1 counts as a pseudogene. The CDR3 is 15 residues long. CDR3 coding DNA: TGTGCCAGCAGCGAGCGGGTCAATAGCGGTTTCGAGCAGTACTTC. Translated, it gives CASSERVNSGFEQYF.

The gene calls are TRBV6-2 or TRBV6-3 and TRBJ2-7; 7 bases are a match to TRBD1. Germline CDR1 reads MNHEY; CDR2 reads SVGEGT. The CDR3 is 14 residues long. J was trimmed by 6 bases and V by 5 bases; bases with no gene match: 10. CDR3 loop: CASSVTGTESEQYF. As DNA, the CDR3 is TGTGCCAGCAGTGTAACCGGGACAGAAAGCGAGCAGTACTTC.

This chain uses TRBV14 with TRBJ2-1; D not certain. V shed 4 bases and J shed 9 bases, with 7 bases lying between them. CDR1 SGHDN and CDR2 FVKESK come from the germline V gene. This CDR3 spans 11 amino acids. Written as DNA, the CDR3 is TGTGCCAGCAGCCGTGGAATTGAGCAGTTCTTC. Its translation is CASSRGIEQFF.

The chain is built from TRBV13 and TRBJ1-4, with a weak D call TRBD1 (6 bases). This CDR3 spans 15 amino acids. V was shortened by 3 bases and J by 8 bases, with 16 bases between the two germline ends. Germline CDR1 PRHDT, CDR2 FYEKMQ (reference sequence). The CDR3 DNA follows: TGTGCCAGCAGCTTTTACAGGGAGATTGGGGAAAAACTGTTTTTT. This encodes CASSFYREIGEKLFF.

The chain joins TRBV5-4 to TRBJ2-3; TRBD1 might be the D (6 bases). The germline V gene has CDR1 SGHNT and CDR2 YYREEE (reference sequence). The CDR3 is 16 amino acids. V was pared by 4 bases and J by 1 base, with 16 bases between. The CDR3 loop is CASSTPPGQRTDTQYF. CDR3 bases: TGTGCCAGCAGCACTCCCCCGGGACAACGCACAGATACGCAGTATTTT.

This clone was observed a single time. The chain couples TRBV11-3 to TRBJ1-6; TRBD1 might be the D (5 bases). Germline-derived CDR1 and CDR2 are SGHNT and YENEEA. V dropped 1 base and J dropped 10 bases, with 14 bases sitting between them. This CDR3 contains 15 residues. The CDR3 coding sequence is TGTGCCAGCAGCTTAGTAGCCCAGGGTTACTCACCCCTCCACTTT. This gives the protein CASSLVAQGYSPLHF.